This T cell receptor beta chain came from a study of blood T cell repertoires in COVID-19. The overall study: The study drew acute and convalescent COVID-19 samples from the United States, Italy and Spain. Nucleic acid was either cDNA or gDNA, and it came from T cells, B-cell-depleted T cells, or PBMCs.

Looked up from germline, CDR1 is SQVTM and CDR2 is ANQGSEA. The ends lost 4 bases at V and 6 bases at J; junction bases unmatched: 9. The CDR3 totals 15 residues. Repertoires were generated with immunoSEQ multiplex PCR, while TCRdb's copy carries only in-frame clones and drops some. The repertoire includes 210,000 or so clones, under 80% of them detected once, and roughly 13% sits in the top ten. Source material: peripheral blood. This receptor was taken from a middle-aged man who had recovered from COVID-19. The genes are TRBV29-1 and TRBJ2-1; 10 positions agree with TRBD2. The CDR3 nucleotides are TGCAGCGTTGCCTCAGCGGGAGGGCCATCCAATGAGCAGTTCTTC. Its protein product is CSVASAGGPSNEQFF.